A selection of T cell receptor beta chains follows, all from one sample in a study of cytomegalovirus exposure and HLA in healthy donors. Generated by immunoSEQ multiplex PCR, the TCRdb table keeps only in-frame clones and is missing some. The table records about 100,000 clones, 70% to 80% of them present only once. The sample was PBMCs. These receptor sequences come from a man between 45 and 60 years old in good health and CMV-seropositive. Both conserved end residues are part of each CDR3. D genes are given only for firm matches. Size tells how often a clone was seen (once, few, many) or the class of an expanded clone, and some rows leave it out.

j_gene,v_gene,d_gene,abundance,CDR3nt,CDR3aa
TRBJ2-7,TRBV21-1,-,-,TGTGCCAACTTAAAAGGGGCAGGGGGTTGGTACGAGCAGTACTTC,CANLKGAGGWYEQYF
TRBJ2-5,TRBV7-2,TRBD2,-,TGTGCCAGCAGCCTATGGACAGGCGGGGGGGGCCAGTACTTC,CASSLWTGGGGQYF
TRBJ2-3,TRBV7-8,-,-,TGTGCCAGCAGCCTCGGGTTCCGCACAGATACGCAGTATTTT,CASSLGFRTDTQYF
TRBJ1-6,TRBV7-8,TRBD1,-,TGTGCCAGCAGCTTAGTGGGACAGCTTAATAATTCACCCCTCCACTTT,CASSLVGQLNNSPLHF
TRBJ2-7,TRBV4-1,-,few,TGCGCCAGCAGCCCAGCAGGGGCGAGCTCCTACGAGCAGTACTTC,CASSPAGASSYEQYF
TRBJ2-2,TRBV9,TRBD1,-,TGTGCCAGCAGCGGCCCCGACAGGGGGAACACCGGGGAGCTGTTTTTT,CASSGPDRGNTGELFF
TRBJ2-7,TRBV15,-,-,TGTGCCACCAGCAGAGATAGAACCTACGAGCAGTACTTC,CATSRDRTYEQYF
TRBJ2-5,TRBV7-9,-,-,TGTGCCAGCCTCGGGGAAGAGACCCAGTACTTC,CASLGEETQYF
TRBJ2-5,TRBV7-7,TRBD1,-,TGTGCCAGCAGCCAAACATTACCGGGACAGGGCCGAGAGACCCAGTACTTC,CASSQTLPGQGRETQYF
TRBJ2-2,TRBV7-3,-,-,TGTGCCAGCAGCTTAGAACAGGGCGGCACCGGGGAGCTGTTTTTT,CASSLEQGGTGELFF
TRBJ1-5,TRBV28,-,-,TGTGCCAGCAGTCCCACAGGGATGAATCAGCCCCAGCATTTT,CASSPTGMNQPQHF
TRBJ2-1,TRBV19,-,few,TGTGCCAGTAGTAGCGGCCGATACAATGAGCAGTTCTTC,CASSSGRYNEQFF
TRBJ1-1,TRBV19,TRBD1,-,TGTGCCAGTAGTGGAGGGTGGTGGGACAGATCTGAGAACACTGAAGCTTTCTTT,CASSGGWWDRSENTEAFF
TRBJ2-5,TRBV5-1,TRBD2,-,TGCGCCAGCAGCTTGATCCCGGGGGGAATGGAGACCCAGTACTTC,CASSLIPGGMETQYF
TRBJ1-1,TRBV5-6,TRBD1,-,TGTGCCAGCGGCTTTTTAGGACAGGGGAACACTGAAGCTTTCTTT,CASGFLGQGNTEAFF
TRBJ2-3,TRBV9,-,-,TGTGCCAGCAGCTTTAGCGGCACAGATACGCAGTATTTT,CASSFSGTDTQYF
TRBJ2-7,TRBV7-6,-,-,TGTGCCAGCAGCTTAGTTCCAGGGGTAAACGAGCAGTACTTC,CASSLVPGVNEQYF
TRBJ2-2,TRBV5-1,-,-,TGCGCCAGCAGCCCGGACATCCCGAACACCGGGGAGCTGTTTTTT,CASSPDIPNTGELFF
TRBJ2-1,TRBV5-1,TRBD2,-,TGCGCCAGCAGCTTGGGGCTAGCGGGCTCAATGAATGAGCAGTTCTTC,CASSLGLAGSMNEQFF
TRBJ1-2,TRBV5-3,-,-,TGTGCCATTACCTCCGGAGGAAATGGCTACACCTTC,CAITSGGNGYTF
TRBJ2-1,TRBV11-2,TRBD2,-,TGTGCCAGCAGCCAATTCGGACTAGCGGGACGCAATGAGCAGTTCTTC,CASSQFGLAGRNEQFF
TRBJ1-1,TRBV5-1,-,few,TGCGCCAGCAGCTCGGGTGGCGTGCGGGCTTTCTTT,CASSSGGVRAFF
TRBJ1-4,TRBV5-1,-,-,TGCGCCAGCAGCTTGGGGACAGTGATATTAACTAATGAAAAACTGTTTTTT,CASSLGTVILTNEKLFF
TRBJ2-4,TRBV7-8,-,-,TGTGCCAGCAGCTTAACGGAAAACATTCAGTACTTC,CASSLTENIQYF
TRBJ2-5,TRBV28,TRBD1,-,TGTGCCAGCAGTGTTACAGGGGGCGGGCAAGAGACCCAGTACTTC,CASSVTGGGQETQYF
TRBJ1-2,TRBV4-1,TRBD1,-,TGCGCCAGCCGAGAAGGGGGCGCACTCGGAGCTAACTATGGCTACACCTTC,CASREGGALGANYGYTF
TRBJ2-5,TRBV6-1,-,few,TGTGCCAGCAATACAGGACAGATCCAAGAGACCCAGTACTTC,CASNTGQIQETQYF
TRBJ1-5,TRBV7-8,-,-,TGTGCCAGCAGCTTAGCGGCTCGGGGGGCCAGCAATCAGCCCCAGCATTTT,CASSLAARGASNQPQHF
TRBJ2-5,TRBV4-1,-,-,TGCGCCAGCAGCCTCGCTAGCGAAGAGACCCAGTACTTC,CASSLASEETQYF
TRBJ1-4,TRBV7-2,-,-,TGTGCCAGCACCCTACCAGGGGATAATGAAAAACTGTTTTTT,CASTLPGDNEKLFF
TRBJ2-1,TRBV6-1,-,-,TGTGCCAGCAGTGAGAAGGAGAGCTCCTACAATGAGCAGTTCTTC,CASSEKESSYNEQFF
TRBJ2-7,TRBV19,-,-,TGTGCCAGTAGTTCACAGGGGAGGAACGAGCAGTACTTC,CASSSQGRNEQYF
TRBJ2-5,TRBV4-1,-,few,TGCGCCAGCAGCCAAGACAGGGCAGGGGAGACCCAGTACTTC,CASSQDRAGETQYF
TRBJ2-7,TRBV7-2,-,-,TGTGCCAGCAGCTTAGCGACTACGGAATCCTACGAGCAGTACTTC,CASSLATTESYEQYF
TRBJ1-1,TRBV11-2,-,-,TGTGCCAGCAGCTTGGGATATCAGGGGACTGAAGCTTTCTTT,CASSLGYQGTEAFF
TRBJ2-7,TRBV4-2,TRBD1,-,TGTGCCAGCAGCCAAGCGGTGTTTGGACAGGGGTACGCCGAGCAGTACTTC,CASSQAVFGQGYAEQYF
TRBJ1-2,TRBV9,-,-,TGTGCCAGCAGCGGCCGACAGGAATTTAACTATGGCTACACCTTC,CASSGRQEFNYGYTF
TRBJ1-1,TRBV5-1,-,-,TGCGCCAGCAGCCCCAACCCTCAGGGAGGGAACACTGAAGCTTTCTTT,CASSPNPQGGNTEAFF
TRBJ1-2,TRBV6-5,-,-,TGTGCCAGCAGTTTCGGGACTTCCCTCTATGGCTACACCTTC,CASSFGTSLYGYTF
TRBJ2-5,TRBV13,TRBD1,-,TGTGCCAGCAGCCGCGACAGGGGGACGGGAGAGACCCAGTACTTC,CASSRDRGTGETQYF
TRBJ1-2,TRBV6-6,-,-,TGTGCCAGCAGTTATAATACAGGGAACTATGGCTACACCTTC,CASSYNTGNYGYTF
TRBJ2-1,TRBV7-8,TRBD2,-,TGTGCCAGCAGCTTATTGTTAGCGGGGGGCGTGAATGAGCAGTTCTTC,CASSLLLAGGVNEQFF
TRBJ2-1,TRBV11-2,-,-,TGTGCCAGCAGCTTTGGTCGAACCCCGGCCTACAATGAGCAGTTCTTC,CASSFGRTPAYNEQFF
TRBJ2-1,TRBV9,-,-,TGTGCCAGCAGCCCCGGGACTCCCGGAGTTGAGCAGTTCTTC,CASSPGTPGVEQFF
TRBJ2-7,TRBV4-1,-,-,TGCGCCAGCAGCCAAGAAGAAGGAGACTACACCTACGAGCAGTACTTC,CASSQEEGDYTYEQYF
TRBJ2-1,TRBV14,-,few,TGTGCCAGCAGCCAAGGCCCGCGTCAGGAGTTCTTC,CASSQGPRQEFF
TRBJ1-1,TRBV5-1,-,-,TGCGCCAGCAGCTTGGGACCCGGGAGATGGGTCACTGAAGCTTTCTTT,CASSLGPGRWVTEAFF
TRBJ1-1,TRBV5-5,-,once,TGTGCCAGCAGCTCCAGAGGACAAGGATCCATGAACACTGAAGCTTTCTTT,CASSSRGQGSMNTEAFF
TRBJ2-2,TRBV11-2,TRBD1,-,TGTGCCAGCAGCATGGACAGGGCGTACACCGGGGAGCTGTTTTTT,CASSMDRAYTGELFF
TRBJ2-3,TRBV5-1,TRBD2,once,TGCGCCAGCAGCCTGGGCTGGAGCGGGAAGGTAGATACGCAGTATTTT,CASSLGWSGKVDTQYF
TRBJ2-5,TRBV6-1,TRBD2,few,TGTGCCAGCAGTGCCCGACTAGCGGGGTATCAAGAGACCCAGTACTTC,CASSARLAGYQETQYF
TRBJ1-1,TRBV30,TRBD1,-,TGTGCCTGGAGGGGGACAGGGCGGACTGAAGCTTTCTTT,CAWRGTGRTEAFF